The 18 T cell receptor beta chains below were found in one sample sequenced in a study of blood T cell repertoires in COVID-19 (dated by TCRdb to the early 2020s). Library creation used the immunoSEQ multiplex PCR assay. TCRdb obtained this table from immuneACCESS and retained in-frame rearrangements with V and J assigned. These tables miss some clones; where compared with another copy, unresolved V genes account for less than half of the shortfall, and the remainder is unexplained. The sample yields roughly 140,000 clones; 80% to 90% were counted once. Of the sample, 7.2% falls within the top ten clones. Specimen: peripheral blood. Receptors were obtained from a woman aged 45-59 years in a cohort sampled during active or convalescent COVID-19.

This chain uses TRBV6-5 with TRBJ2-1; D is possibly TRBD2 (6 bases). The CDR3 has 15 amino acids. V gave up 7 bases and J gave up 4 bases, with 17 bases separating them. Germline values: CDR1 MNHEY, CDR2 SVGAGI. This CDR3 reads CASTPTGTLYNEQFF. In DNA form, the CDR3 reads TGTGCCAGCACTCCGACTGGGACTTTATACAATGAGCAGTTCTTC.

This chain joins TRBV5-8 and TRBJ2-7; 9 nucleotides line up with TRBD1. After removal of 0 bases from V and 6 bases from J, the junction contained 1 base not matched to a gene. CDR1 and CDR2 (germline): SGHTS, YDEGEE. The CDR3 covers 13 residues. The CDR3 loop is CASSLDRGLEQYF. The CDR3 nucleotides read TGTGCCAGCAGCTTGGACAGGGGGCTCGAGCAGTACTTC.

The V gene is TRBV19, the J gene TRBJ2-7, with TRBD1 matching 8 bases. Germline CDR1 reads LNHDA; CDR2 reads SQIVND (reference sequence). The length of the CDR3 is 14 residues. Losses at the gene ends were 4 bases for V and 2 bases for J; bases not matched to a gene: 4. The CDR3 spells CASSKTGGTYEQYF. Written as DNA, the CDR3 is TGTGCCAGTAGTAAAACAGGGGGGACCTACGAGCAGTACTTC.

The chain carries TRBV30 and TRBJ2-5; TRBD2 matches 11 bases. From germline, CDR1 is GTSNPN and CDR2 SVGIG (reference sequence). CDR3 size: 15 residues. V shed 6 bases, J shed 2 bases, and the junction held 8 bases outside the gene matches. This CDR3 reads CACLSRLAGQETQYF. DNA of the CDR3: TGTGCCTGCCTAAGCCGACTAGCGGGGCAAGAGACCCAGTACTTC.

The V gene is TRBV9, the J gene TRBJ2-7, with D possibly being TRBD1 (5 bases). The V end lost 0 bases, the J end lost 1 base, and 8 bases lay between the germline ends. From germline, CDR1 is SGDLS and CDR2 YYNGEE. This CDR3 has 14 residues. For the CDR3, the DNA is TGTGCCAGCAGCGTAGTAGACAGATCCTACGAGCAGTACTTC. This encodes CASSVVDRSYEQYF.

The chain employs TRBV2 and TRBJ1-5; D is perhaps TRBD1 (5 bases). Between the trimmed V and J ends, which lost 6 bases and 0 bases, there was a span of 12 bases. Germline-derived CDR1 and CDR2 are SNHLY and FYNNEI. The CDR3 is 15 amino acids. CDR3 loop: CASRANRNSNQPQHF. CDR3 DNA: TGTGCCAGCAGAGCCAACAGGAATAGCAATCAGCCCCAGCATTTT.

This chain joins TRBV3-1 (or the pseudogene TRBV3-2) and TRBJ1-4; 8 nucleotides agree with TRBD1. J was trimmed by 6 bases and V by 3 bases; bases with no gene match: 6. Germline CDR1 LGHDT, CDR2 YNNKEL (reference sequence). The CDR3 runs 15 residues. The CDR3 here is CASSHGQGGDEKLFF. The CDR3 bases are TGTGCCAGCAGCCACGGACAGGGCGGAGATGAAAAACTGTTTTTT.

This clone was seen a single time. The gene calls are TRBV10-3 and TRBJ1-1, with D perhaps matching TRBD1 (6 bases). The CDR3 is 15 residues long. Trimming cost V 0 bases and J 1 base, with 9 bases left between them. The germline gives CDR1 ENHRY, CDR2 SYGVKD. In nucleotides, the CDR3 is TGTGCCATCAGTGAGTCCCCGGGACAGAACACTGAAGCTTTCTTT. It is translated as CAISESPGQNTEAFF.

The chain uses TRBV29-1 and TRBJ2-3; 9 bases align to TRBD1. The CDR3 has 14 amino acids. CDR1 is SQVTM, CDR2 ANQGSEA, per germline. V dropped 3 bases and J dropped 5; count of bases not matched to a gene: 6. The CDR3 DNA follows: TGCAGCGTTGAGGGACAGGGATACGGAGATACGCAGTATTTT. Protein sequence: CSVEGQGYGDTQYF.

The chain employs TRBV19 and TRBJ2-4; 9 bases fit TRBD2. Germline-derived CDR1 and CDR2 are LNHDA and SQIVND (reference sequence). V gave up 7 bases and J gave up 7 bases; unmatched junction bases: 14. The CDR3 covers 16 residues. CDR3 nucleotides: TGTGCCAGTAAAGGTGCGGGGGGGCATCTCGCGAACATTCAGTACTTC. This sequence encodes CASKGAGGHLANIQYF.

This rearrangement joins TRBV7-3 to TRBJ2-3; D unresolved. V shed 2 bases and J shed 2 bases, with 8 bases lying between them. Per germline, CDR1 SGHTA and CDR2 FQGTGA. The CDR3 sequence is 14 residues long. The CDR3 nucleotides are TGTGCCAGCAGCTTATGGAGCTACACAGATACGCAGTATTTT. This translates into CASSLWSYTDTQYF.

The chain is built from TRBV29-1 and TRBJ1-2; D gene ambiguous. Germline-derived CDR1 and CDR2 are SQVTM and ANQGSEA. V lost 3 bases to trimming and J lost 4 bases, with 15 bases between them. CDR3 size: 14 residues. Written as DNA, the CDR3 is TGCAGCGTTGATGCCCCTCGTGAGTTCTATGGCTACACCTTC. Translation gives CSVDAPREFYGYTF. The full variable domain, completed using reference TRBV29-1 and TRBJ1-2, is SAVISQKPSRDICQRGTSLTIQCQVDSQVTMMFWYRQQPGQSLTLIATANQGSEATYESGFVIDKFPISRPNLTFSTLTVSNMSPEDSSIYLCSVDAPREFYGYTFGSGTRLTVV.

The CDR3 coding sequence is TGTGCCAGCAGGACAGGGGGCGGGTGGACTGAAGCTTTCTTT. Amino acid sequence: CASRTGGGWTEAFF. The chain joins TRBV6-5 to TRBJ1-1, with 10 bases lining up with TRBD1. The V gene's germline CDR1 is MNHEY and CDR2 SVGAGI. Losses at the gene ends were 6 bases for V and 5 bases for J; bases not matched to a gene: 6. This CDR3 spans 14 amino acids.

This sequence joins TRBV10-2 and TRBJ1-6; 10 bases map to TRBD1. The J segment lost 11 bases and the V segment lost 2 bases, leaving 9 bases of the junction unmatched. Per germline, CDR1 WSHSY and CDR2 SAAADI. The CDR3 covers 16 residues. CDR3 sequence: CASSEVGTGDSAPLHF. The CDR3 nucleotides read TGCGCCAGCAGTGAGGTGGGGACAGGGGATAGCGCACCCCTCCACTTT.

The V gene is TRBV19, the J gene TRBJ2-6; 8 nucleotides line up with TRBD1. Per germline, CDR1 LNHDA and CDR2 SQIVND (reference sequence). Unmatched junction bases numbered 8, after V lost 7 bases and J lost 3 bases. CDR3 length: 16 residues. The CDR3 loop is CASTPQGAVGANVLTF. For the CDR3, the DNA is TGTGCCAGTACCCCCCAGGGGGCGGTTGGGGCCAACGTCCTGACTTTC.

The chain combines TRBV5-4 with TRBJ2-1; TRBD2 matches at 9 bases. Germline V gene lookup returns CDR1 SGHNT and CDR2 YYREEE (reference sequence). V lost 2 bases, J lost 0 bases, and 0 bases stayed unmatched. This CDR3 is built from 15 residues. In DNA form, the CDR3 reads TGTGCCAGCAGCTTTAGCGGGAGCTCCTACAATGAGCAGTTCTTC. Protein: CASSFSGSSYNEQFF.

Worth noting for this clone: Mismatch with germline at one junction end may stem from a read error. This sequence joins TRBV7-8 and TRBJ2-7; 8 nucleotides agree with TRBD1. The germline V gene encodes CDR1 SGHVS and CDR2 FQNEAQ. The CDR3 consists of 16 residues. CDR3 protein: CASSFSTGTGSSEQYF. As DNA, the CDR3 is TGTGCCAGCAGCTTTTCCACCGGGACAGGCTCCTCCGAGCAGTACTTC.

This clone came up once. The V gene is TRBV25-1, the J gene TRBJ1-2; no clear D gene. The CDR3 extends over 13 amino acids. Trimming took off 3 bases at V and 4 bases at J, with 9 bases between the two ends. The germline gives CDR1 MGHDK, CDR2 SYGVNS. CDR3 residues: CASSDSLIYGYTF. CDR3 coding DNA: TGTGCCAGCAGTGATAGTTTAATCTATGGCTACACCTTC.